One TCR beta chain is described in this entry. Its antigen is currently unknown. J was trimmed by 4 bases and V by 6 bases; bases with no gene match: 7. The CDR3 is 13 amino acids. Germline loops: CDR1 SQVTM, CDR2 ANQGSEA. These data come from a study of long-term antiretroviral therapy in people with HIV. Whole-study findings and limits: Clones that had undergone expansion before ART dominated the repertoire at all time points.

The cryopreserved samples used held roughly 1-10 million PBMC prior to extraction of DNA. The authors ran the immunoSEQ assay, v3.0, at survey level. The protocol was immunoSEQ multiplex PCR, while the TCRdb copy is restricted to in-frame clones and leaves out a portion. This sample has around 17,000 clones; approximately 79% occur once, and the top ten carry approximately 9.2%. The chain uses TRBV29-1 and TRBJ2-7, with 9 bases fitting TRBD1. The receptor was derived from a man aged 18-30 years with HIV. The specimen was unsorted PBMCs, collected 0.1 years after starting antiretroviral therapy. The CDR3 DNA reads TGCAGCGTGGGGGACAGGGCGGTGTACGAGCAGTACTTC. This codes for CSVGDRAVYEQYF.